This T cell receptor beta chain stems from a study of cytotoxic CD8 clonotypes in ibrutinib-treated CLL. Whole-study context: Specimens for response were gathered following a median about a year of therapy, spanning 6 to 36.

Worth noting for this clone: No antigen is known for it.

The CDR3 contains 16 residues. V lost 6 bases to trimming and J lost 2 bases, with 17 bases between them. Study outcomes and limitations: Shared public clonotypes were rare, and on treatment they either got smaller or stayed the same. Circulating CD8+ T-cell counts were tracked by baseline clonality, which exceeded that of age-matched healthy donors.

Assay used: immunoSEQ multiplex PCR; TCRdb lists only in-frame clones, some missing. This sample has approximately 67,000 clones, with approximately 80% found just once. This clonotype originated in a human donor with chronic lymphocytic leukemia. The sequencing used PBMCs, collected at disease progression, from a patient treated with ibrutinib. The chain carries TRBV23-1 and TRBJ1-5, with D perhaps matching TRBD1 (5 bases). TRBV23-1 is an ORF for which the function is uncertain. Here the CDR3 DNA reads TGCGCCAGCAGCCACGATGGGGGATGGGGCAATCAGCCCCAGCATTTT. Protein sequence: CASSHDGGWGNQPQHF.